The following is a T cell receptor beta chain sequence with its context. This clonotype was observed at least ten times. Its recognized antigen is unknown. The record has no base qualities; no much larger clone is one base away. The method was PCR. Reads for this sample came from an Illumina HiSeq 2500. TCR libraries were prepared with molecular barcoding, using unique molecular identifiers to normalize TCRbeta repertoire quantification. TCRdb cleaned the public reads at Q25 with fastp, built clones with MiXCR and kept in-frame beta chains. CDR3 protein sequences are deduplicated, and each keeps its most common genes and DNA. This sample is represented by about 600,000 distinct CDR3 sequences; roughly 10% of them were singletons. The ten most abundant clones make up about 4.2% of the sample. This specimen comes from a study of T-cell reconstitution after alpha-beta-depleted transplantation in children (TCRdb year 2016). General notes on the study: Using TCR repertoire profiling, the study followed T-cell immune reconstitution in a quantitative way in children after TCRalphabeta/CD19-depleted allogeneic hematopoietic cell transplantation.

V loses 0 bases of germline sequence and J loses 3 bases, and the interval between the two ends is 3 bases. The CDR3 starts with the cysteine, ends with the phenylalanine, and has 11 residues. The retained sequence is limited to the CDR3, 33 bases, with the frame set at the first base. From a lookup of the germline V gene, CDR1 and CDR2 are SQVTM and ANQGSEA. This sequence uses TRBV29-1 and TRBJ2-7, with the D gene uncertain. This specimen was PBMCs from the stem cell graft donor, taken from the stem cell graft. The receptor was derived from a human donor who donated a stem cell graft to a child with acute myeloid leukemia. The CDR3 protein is CSVEDLYEQYF. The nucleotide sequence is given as TGCAGCGTTGAAGACCTCTACGAGCAGTACTTC.